The 27 T cell receptor beta chains below all came from one sample that was sequenced in a study of T cells in Graves' hyperthyroidism and ophthalmopathy. Amplified TCR beta CDR3 regions came from RNA transcripts. The HTBI set primed first-round TCR CDR3 RT-PCR. TCRdb itself ran the multiplex PCR reads through MiXCR, one entry per CDR3 protein. The top ten clones hold 34% of a sample with hundreds of thousands of distinct CDR3 sequences, less than 25% of them seen once. Sample: blood. Receptors were obtained from a man aged 30 to 39 with Graves' ophthalmopathy.

This clonotype has at least ten counts. The chain carries TRBV7-2 and TRBJ2-5; 9 bases align to TRBD1. Germline CDR1 SGHTA, CDR2 FQGNSA. V dropped 5 bases and J dropped 2; count of bases not matched to a gene: 6. This CDR3 region has 15 residues. CDR3 sequence: CASSLGQGRQETQYF. For the CDR3, the DNA is TGTGCCAGCAGCCTGGGACAGGGAAGACAAGAGACCCAGTACTTC.

This clonotype was observed many times. This sequence joins TRBV5-1 and TRBJ2-3; D ambiguous. CDR1 and CDR2 from the germline V gene are SGHRS and YFSETQ. Between the trimmed V and J ends, which lost 0 bases and 2 bases, there was a span of 7 bases. The length of the CDR3 is 14 residues. The chain's CDR3 is CASSLDTSTDTQYF. The DNA of the CDR3 is TGCGCCAGCAGCTTGGATACGTCCACAGATACGCAGTATTTT. The complete variable domain, with remaining parts taken from reference TRBV5-1 and TRBJ2-3, reads KAGVTQTPRYLIKTRGQQVTLSCSPISGHRSVSWYQQTPGQGLQFLFEYFSETQRNKGNFPGRFSGRQFSNSRSEMNVSTLELGDSALYLCASSLDTSTDTQYFGPGTRLTVL.

CDR3 residues: CARGGTLAGANVLTF. The CDR3 nucleotides read TGTGCCCGCGGCGGGACACTTGCTGGGGCCAACGTCCTGACTTTC. This chain connects TRBV30 to TRBJ2-6; the D call may be TRBD1 or TRBD2 (6 bases each). Germline V gene data show CDR1 as GTSNPN and CDR2 as SVGIG (reference sequence). Trimming took off 8 bases at V and 2 bases at J, with 16 bases between the two ends. CDR3 length equals 15 residues.

The sample holds one count of this clonotype. A read error may explain this, as a much larger clone is one base away. CDR3: CASSFTREQFF. The CDR3 nucleotides read TGTGCCAGCAGTTTTACCCGGGAGCAGTTCTTC. V is TRBV27 and J is TRBJ2-1, with D uncertain. Trimming shortened V by 3 bases and J by 10 bases, and 7 bases separated the two germline ends. CDR3 length: 11 residues. Germline lookup yields CDR1 MNHEY and CDR2 SMNVEV (reference sequence).

This clonotype came up many times. V usage is TRBV30 and J usage is TRBJ1-6; D is ambiguous. The CDR3 is 13 amino acids. Trimming removed 0 bases from V and 8 bases from J, with 8 bases in between. CDR1 and CDR2 (germline): GTSNPN, SVGIG (reference sequence). The CDR3 spells CAWSVFSDSPLHF. DNA for the CDR3: TGTGCCTGGAGTGTTTTTTCAGATTCACCCCTCCACTTT.

CDR3 coding DNA: TGTGCCAGCAGTTCGCAATCTGGCACTGAAGCTTTCTTT. This encodes CASSSQSGTEAFF. V gene TRBV27 combines with J gene TRBJ1-1; D is unclear. CDR1 and CDR2 from the germline V gene are MNHEY and SMNVEV (reference sequence). V was cut by 4 bases and J by 4 bases, with 10 bases left in between. The CDR3 runs 13 residues.

A few counts support this clonotype. The chain combines TRBV28 with TRBJ2-7, with TRBD2 matching 10 bases. The V gene end was trimmed by 8 bases and the J gene end by 3 bases; junction bases not matched to a gene: 10. Germline CDR1 MDHEN, CDR2 SYDVKM. The CDR3 sequence is 15 residues long. The CDR3 DNA reads as TGTGCCAGCTCAGCGGGAGGGCCACTACTCTACGAGCAGTACTTC. Amino acids: CASSAGGPLLYEQYF.

This clonotype was seen more than once but under ten times. V is TRBV12-5 and J is TRBJ1-2; D is perhaps TRBD1 (5 bases). This CDR3 contains 15 residues. The germline V gene has CDR1 LGHNT and CDR2 FRNRAP. The V end lost 2 bases, the J end lost 8 bases, and 18 bases lay between the germline ends. CDR3 residues: CASGLPGDGVGGYTF. The CDR3 bases are TGTGCTAGTGGTTTGCCTGGGGACGGAGTAGGGGGCTACACCTTC.

This clonotype was recorded at least ten times. The V call is TRBV7-8, the J call TRBJ2-1; D gene ambiguous. This CDR3 region has 12 residues. Trimming stripped 5 bases from V and 5 bases from J, with 7 bases between. Per the germline V gene, CDR1 is SGHVS and CDR2 is FQNEAQ. This chain's CDR3 is CASSPWDNEQFF. The DNA of the CDR3 is TGTGCCAGCAGCCCCTGGGACAATGAGCAGTTCTTC.

V is TRBV6-1 and J is TRBJ2-7; D perhaps matches TRBD1 (5 bases). The CDR3 is made up of 15 amino acids. Trimming left V 4 bases short and J 2 bases short, with 15 bases between. CDR1 and CDR2 from the germline V gene are MNHNS and SASEGT. DNA for the CDR3: TGTGCCAGCAGTGTGGCCCAGGGCTCGGCCTACGAGCAGTACTTC. It is translated as CASSVAQGSAYEQYF.

Regarding this clonotype: Possible read error: a much larger clone is one base away. The chain carries TRBV18 and TRBJ1-3; D is unclear. Trimming removed 4 bases at V and 3 bases at J, with 16 bases between. Germline-derived CDR1 and CDR2 are KGHSH and LQKENI. The CDR3 contains 16 residues. The CDR3 is CASSQPGAVGGNTIYF. The CDR3 nucleotides read TGTGCCAGCTCACAACCGGGCGCGGTTGGTGGAAACACCATATATTTT.

This clonotype was detected many times. The chain combines TRBV28 with TRBJ2-7; D may be TRBD2 (7 bases). V lost 6 bases and J 3 bases, leaving 21 bases between the germline ends. Germline-derived CDR1 and CDR2 are MDHEN and SYDVKM. The CDR3 loop spans 16 amino acids. The CDR3 region has the DNA TGTGCCAGCAGGCCAGGCGGGGGCCGCAAGGACTACGAGCAGTACTTC. It yields the protein CASRPGGGRKDYEQYF.

In DNA form, the CDR3 reads TGTGCCTGGAACCCCGGGACAGGGGGCACCGGGGAGCTGTTTTTT. The encoded protein is CAWNPGTGGTGELFF. The chain combines TRBV30 with TRBJ2-2; 11 positions agree with TRBD1. Germline V gene sequence: CDR1 GTSNPN, CDR2 SVGIG (reference sequence). V was pared by 4 bases and J by 4 bases, with 5 bases of the junction left unmatched. This CDR3 comprises 15 residues.

The chain employs TRBV5-5 and TRBJ1-2; 9 bases align to TRBD1. Per the germline V gene, CDR1 is SGHKS and CDR2 is YYEKEE (reference sequence). CDR3 size: 16 residues. V lost 4 bases to trimming and J lost 4 bases; unmatched junction nucleotides: 11. CDR3 loop: CASSPYRRTGVYGYTF. CDR3 DNA: TGTGCCAGCAGCCCCTATCGGCGGACAGGGGTCTATGGCTACACCTTC.

The chain employs TRBV27 and TRBJ2-2; D perhaps matches TRBD1 (5 bases). Germline assignment: CDR1 MNHEY and CDR2 SMNVEV (reference sequence). CDR3 length: 13 residues. The ends were cut back, 1 base at V and 8 bases at J, with 8 bases in the middle. CDR3 sequence (DNA): TGTGCCAGCAGTTTATACCGACAGGGGGAGCTGTTTTTT. As protein: CASSLYRQGELFF.

This clonotype occurred a few times. The chain carries TRBV5-1 and TRBJ2-5, with 9 bases that match TRBD2. From germline, CDR1 is SGHRS and CDR2 YFSETQ. The CDR3 runs to 14 residues. Trimming at V came to 5 bases and at J to 5 bases, leaving 7 bases not matched to a gene. The CDR3 DNA sequence: TGCGCCAGCAGAGTCGGACTAGCGAGTGAGACCCAGTACTTC. Translation gives CASRVGLASETQYF.

Many counts were recorded for this clonotype. The chain combines TRBV20-1 with TRBJ2-5, with TRBD2 identical over 10 bases. In germline, CDR1 is DFQATT, CDR2 SNEGSKA (reference sequence). V lost 1 base, J lost 2 bases, and 4 bases stayed unmatched. The CDR3 loop spans 15 amino acids. The CDR3: CSARGLAGVQETQYF. The CDR3 DNA is TGCAGTGCTAGAGGGCTAGCGGGGGTACAAGAGACCCAGTACTTC.

The genes are TRBV12-3 or TRBV12-4 and TRBJ2-4, with D tentatively TRBD2 (6 bases). V was pared by 5 bases and J by 5 bases, with 16 bases between. The length of the CDR3 is 15 residues. The CDR3 here is CASSPVLSGENIQYF. In DNA, the CDR3 is TGTGCCAGCAGTCCCGTCCTTAGCGGCGAAAACATTCAGTACTTC.

The chain couples TRBV5-1 to TRBJ2-7, with 7 bases fitting TRBD2. The CDR3 has 15 residues. With 0 bases clipped from V and 2 bases from J, the junction kept 5 bases outside the gene matches. Germline V lookup: CDR1 SGHRS, CDR2 YFSETQ. CDR3 in amino acids: CASSLAVAGAYEQYF. In DNA, the CDR3 is TGCGCCAGCAGCTTGGCCGTGGCGGGGGCCTACGAGCAGTACTTC.

Many counts were recorded for this clonotype. V is TRBV30 and J is TRBJ1-1; tentatively, D is TRBD1 (5 bases). The germline V and J ends were trimmed by 5 bases and 5 bases, with 18 bases remaining between them. Germline CDR1 GTSNPN, CDR2 SVGIG (reference sequence). CDR3 length: 14 residues. DNA of the CDR3: TGTGCCTGGTCAGCGGGCACGGGGGAAACTGAAGCTTTCTTT. This sequence encodes CAWSAGTGETEAFF. Full variable domain (remainder filled in from reference TRBV30 and TRBJ1-1): SQTIHQWPATLVQPVGSPLSLECTVEGTSNPNLYWYRQAAGRGLQLLFYSVGIGQISSEVPQNLSASRPQDRQFILSSKKLLLSDSGFYLCAWSAGTGETEAFFGQGTRLTVV.

This clonotype was observed at least ten times. V usage is TRBV30 and J usage is TRBJ2-1; 9 nucleotides match TRBD1. This CDR3 has 16 amino acids. After removal of 0 bases from V and 6 bases from J, the junction contained 9 bases not matched to a gene. Germline V gives CDR1 GTSNPN, CDR2 SVGIG (reference sequence). CDR3 loop: CAWSVRPGQGRNEQFF. The DNA for the CDR3 is TGTGCCTGGAGTGTACGTCCGGGACAGGGCCGCAATGAGCAGTTCTTC. The full variable domain, rest sourced from reference TRBV30 and TRBJ2-1, is SQTIHQWPATLVQPVGSPLSLECTVEGTSNPNLYWYRQAAGRGLQLLFYSVGIGQISSEVPQNLSASRPQDRQFILSSKKLLLSDSGFYLCAWSVRPGQGRNEQFFGPGTRLTVL.

At least ten counts were recorded for this clonotype. V is TRBV10-3 and J is TRBJ2-7, with TRBD1 matching 7 bases. Trimming at V came to 3 bases and at J to 5 bases, leaving 10 bases not matched to a gene. The CDR3 is 15 amino acids. Germline-derived CDR1 and CDR2 are ENHRY and SYGVKD. The CDR3 protein is CAISDPVSGGHEQYF. CDR3 nucleotides: TGTGCCATCAGTGACCCCGTATCAGGGGGACACGAGCAGTACTTC.

This clonotype came up many times. This chain uses TRBV12-3 or TRBV12-4 with TRBJ1-1; D might be TRBD1 (6 bases). V shed 8 bases and J shed 4 bases, with 23 bases lying between them. The CDR3 is 16 amino acids. In DNA, the CDR3 is TGTGCCAGCTCCGCCGGGCGGTGGGGGGCGCTCACTGAAGCTTTCTTT. The encoded protein is CASSAGRWGALTEAFF.

This clonotype was detected a few times. The J gene is TRBJ1-1, the V gene TRBV7-9, with 7 bases that match TRBD1. From germline, CDR1 is SEHNR and CDR2 FQNEAQ (reference sequence). V trimming: 5 bases; J trimming: 2 bases; junction bases outside the gene matches: 5. The CDR3 is 14 amino acids. CDR3 DNA: TGTGCCAGCAGCACAGGGGCCCCTAACACTGAAGCTTTCTTT. Translation: CASSTGAPNTEAFF.

This clonotype turned up a few times. This chain uses TRBV28 with TRBJ1-4; D uncertain. The CDR3 is 15 residues long. Deletions cut 0 bases from V and 3 bases from J, with 8 bases between. The germline gives CDR1 MDHEN, CDR2 SYDVKM. The CDR3 here is CASSLWDGSNEKLFF. The CDR3, as DNA: TGTGCCAGCAGTTTATGGGACGGATCTAATGAAAAACTGTTTTTT.

This chain uses TRBV3-1 with TRBJ2-6, with 8 bases that match TRBD1. The CDR3 has 16 residues. The germline CDR1 and CDR2 sequences are LGHDT and YNNKEL (reference sequence). Unmatched junction bases numbered 7, after V lost 5 bases and J lost 4 bases. The CDR3 region has the DNA TGTGCCAGCAGCTTGCGACAGGGGTTAGGGGCCAACGTCCTGACTTTC. It specifies CASSLRQGLGANVLTF. Based on the CDR3 plus reference TRBV3-1 and TRBJ2-6, the full variable domain is DTAVSQTPKYLVTQMGNDKSIKCEQNLGHDTMYWYKQDSKKFLKIMFSYNNKELIINETVPNRFSPKSPDKAHLNLHINSLELGDSAVYFCASSLRQGLGANVLTFGAGSRLTVL.

This clonotype was detected a few times. The chain couples TRBV19 to TRBJ2-7; weak D call: TRBD2 (5 bases). V was cut by 4 bases and J by 0 bases, with 13 bases left in between. Germline assignment: CDR1 LNHDA and CDR2 SQIVND (reference sequence). CDR3 length: 15 residues. CDR3 DNA sequence: TGTGCCAGTAGTAGAGGGCGGGTAAGCTCCTACGAGCAGTACTTC. Translation: CASSRGRVSSYEQYF.